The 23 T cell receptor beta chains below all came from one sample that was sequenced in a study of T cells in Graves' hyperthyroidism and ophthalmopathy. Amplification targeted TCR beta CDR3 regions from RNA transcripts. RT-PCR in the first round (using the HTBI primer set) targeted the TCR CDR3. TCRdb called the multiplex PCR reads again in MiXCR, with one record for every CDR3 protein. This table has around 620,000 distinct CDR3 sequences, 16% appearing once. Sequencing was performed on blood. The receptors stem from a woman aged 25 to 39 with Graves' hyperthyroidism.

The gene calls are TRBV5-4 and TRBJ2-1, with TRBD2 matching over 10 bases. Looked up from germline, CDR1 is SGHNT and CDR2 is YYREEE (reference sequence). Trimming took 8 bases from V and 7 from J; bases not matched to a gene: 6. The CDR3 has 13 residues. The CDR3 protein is CASWSSGRNEQFF. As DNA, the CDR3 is TGTGCCAGTTGGAGTAGCGGGAGGAATGAGCAGTTCTTC.

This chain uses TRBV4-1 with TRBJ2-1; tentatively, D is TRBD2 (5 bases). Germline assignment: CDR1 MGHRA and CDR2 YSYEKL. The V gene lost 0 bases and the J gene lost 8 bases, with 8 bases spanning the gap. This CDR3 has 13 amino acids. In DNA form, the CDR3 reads TGCGCCAGCAGCCAAGAGAGGCGGGATGAGCAGTTCTTC. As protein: CASSQERRDEQFF.

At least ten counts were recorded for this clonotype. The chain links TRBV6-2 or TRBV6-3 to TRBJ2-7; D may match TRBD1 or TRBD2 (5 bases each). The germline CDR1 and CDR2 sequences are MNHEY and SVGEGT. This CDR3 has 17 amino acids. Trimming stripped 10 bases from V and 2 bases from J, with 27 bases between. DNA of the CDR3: TGTGCCACCACGGGGCAGACGTACCAGGCTCCGACCTACGAGCAGTACTTC. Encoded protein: CATTGQTYQAPTYEQYF.

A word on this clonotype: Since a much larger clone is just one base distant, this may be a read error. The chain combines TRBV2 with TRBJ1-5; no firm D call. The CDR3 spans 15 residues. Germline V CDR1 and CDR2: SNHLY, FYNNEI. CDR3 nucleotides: TGTGCCAGCAGTGAAAGCAGGCATAGCAATCAGCCCCTGCATTTT. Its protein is CASSESRHSNQPLHF.

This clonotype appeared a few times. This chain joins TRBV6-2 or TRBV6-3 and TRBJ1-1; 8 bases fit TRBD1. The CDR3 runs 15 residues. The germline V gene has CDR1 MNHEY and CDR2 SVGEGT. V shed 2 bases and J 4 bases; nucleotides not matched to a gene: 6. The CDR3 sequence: CASSYPQGVSTEAFF. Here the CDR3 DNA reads TGTGCCAGCAGTTACCCACAGGGGGTGAGCACTGAAGCTTTCTTT.

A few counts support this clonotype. The CDR3, as DNA: TGTGCCAGCAGCACGCTCCAGGGGGTCCAAGAGACCCAGTACTTC. As protein: CASSTLQGVQETQYF. The chain carries TRBV7-9 and TRBJ2-5; 7 nucleotides align to TRBD1. V gave up 5 bases and J gave up 1 base; unmatched junction bases: 7. CDR1 is SEHNR and CDR2 is FQNEAQ in the germline V gene (reference sequence). The length of the CDR3 is 15 residues.

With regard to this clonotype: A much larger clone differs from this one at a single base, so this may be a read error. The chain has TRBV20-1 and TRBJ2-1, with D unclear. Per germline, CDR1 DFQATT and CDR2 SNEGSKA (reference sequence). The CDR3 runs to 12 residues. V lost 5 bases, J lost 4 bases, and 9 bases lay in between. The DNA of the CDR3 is TGCAGTGCTTGCAACCAGTACAATGAGCAGTTCTTC. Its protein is CSACNQYNEQFF.

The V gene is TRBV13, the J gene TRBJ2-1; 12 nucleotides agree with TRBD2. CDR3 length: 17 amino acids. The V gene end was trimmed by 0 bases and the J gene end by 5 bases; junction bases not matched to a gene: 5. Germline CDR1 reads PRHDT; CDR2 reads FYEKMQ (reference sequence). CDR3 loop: CASSLGTSGRVNNEQFF. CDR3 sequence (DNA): TGTGCCAGCAGCTTAGGGACTAGCGGGAGAGTAAACAATGAGCAGTTCTTC.

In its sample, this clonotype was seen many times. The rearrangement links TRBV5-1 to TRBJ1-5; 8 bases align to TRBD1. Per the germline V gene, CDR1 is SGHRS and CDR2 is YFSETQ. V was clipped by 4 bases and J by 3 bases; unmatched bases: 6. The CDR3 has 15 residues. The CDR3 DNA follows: TGCGCCAGCAGCGAGGGACAGGCGTCCAATCAGCCCCAGCATTTT. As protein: CASSEGQASNQPQHF.

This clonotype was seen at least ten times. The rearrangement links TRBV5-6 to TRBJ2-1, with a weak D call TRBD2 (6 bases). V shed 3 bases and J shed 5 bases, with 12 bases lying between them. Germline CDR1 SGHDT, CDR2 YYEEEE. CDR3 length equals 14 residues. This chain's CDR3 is CASSSGLVHNEQFF. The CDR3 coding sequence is TGTGCCAGCAGCTCGGGACTGGTCCACAATGAGCAGTTCTTC.

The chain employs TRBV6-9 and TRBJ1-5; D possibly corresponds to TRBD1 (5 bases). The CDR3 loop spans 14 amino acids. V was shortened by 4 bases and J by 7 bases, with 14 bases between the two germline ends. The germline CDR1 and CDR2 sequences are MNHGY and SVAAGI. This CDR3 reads CASSWTRKGQPQHF. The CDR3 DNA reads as TGTGCCAGCAGTTGGACAAGGAAAGGGCAGCCCCAGCATTTT.

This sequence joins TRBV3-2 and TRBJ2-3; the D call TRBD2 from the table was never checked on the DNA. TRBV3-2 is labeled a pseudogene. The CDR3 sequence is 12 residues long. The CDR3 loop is CASRGGGDTQYF. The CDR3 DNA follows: TGTGCCAGCAGAGGAGGTGGAGATACGCAGTATTTT.

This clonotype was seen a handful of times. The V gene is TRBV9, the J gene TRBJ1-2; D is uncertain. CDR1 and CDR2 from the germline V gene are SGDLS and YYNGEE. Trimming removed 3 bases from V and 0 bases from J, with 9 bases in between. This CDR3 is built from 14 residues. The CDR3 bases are TGTGCCAGCAGCGCGTTCGGGACTAACTATGGCTACACCTTC. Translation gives CASSAFGTNYGYTF.

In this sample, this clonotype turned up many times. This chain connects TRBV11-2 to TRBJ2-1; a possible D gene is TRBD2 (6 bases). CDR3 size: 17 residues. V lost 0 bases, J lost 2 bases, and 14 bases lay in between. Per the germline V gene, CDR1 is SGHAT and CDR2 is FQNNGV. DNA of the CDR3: TGTGCCAGCAGCTTAGAGGGGGAGGAGGTTACCTACAATGAGCAGTTCTTC. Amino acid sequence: CASSLEGEEVTYNEQFF.

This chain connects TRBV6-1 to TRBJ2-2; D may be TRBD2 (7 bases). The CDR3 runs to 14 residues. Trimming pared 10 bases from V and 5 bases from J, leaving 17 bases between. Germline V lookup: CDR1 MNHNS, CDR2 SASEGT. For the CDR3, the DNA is TGTGCCATCCAAGGGAGGGGGGGGACCGGGGAGCTGTTTTTT. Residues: CAIQGRGGTGELFF.

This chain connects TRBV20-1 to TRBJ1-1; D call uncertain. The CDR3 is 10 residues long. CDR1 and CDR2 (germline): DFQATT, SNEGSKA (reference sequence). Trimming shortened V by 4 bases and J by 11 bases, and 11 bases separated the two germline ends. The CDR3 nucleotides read TGCAGTGCTATATCCTCGCGGGCTTTCTTT. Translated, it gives CSAISSRAFF.

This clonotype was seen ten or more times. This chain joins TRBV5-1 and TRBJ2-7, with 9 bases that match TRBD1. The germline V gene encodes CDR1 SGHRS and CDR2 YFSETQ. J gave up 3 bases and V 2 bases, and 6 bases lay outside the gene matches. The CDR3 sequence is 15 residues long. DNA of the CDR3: TGCGCCAGCAGCTTCTCCGGACAGGGGCTCTACGAGCAGTACTTC. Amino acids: CASSFSGQGLYEQYF.

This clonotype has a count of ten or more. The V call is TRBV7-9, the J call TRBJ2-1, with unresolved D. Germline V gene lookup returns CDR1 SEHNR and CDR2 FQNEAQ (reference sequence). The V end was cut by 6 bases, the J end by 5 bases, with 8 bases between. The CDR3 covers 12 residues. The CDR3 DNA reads TGTGCCAGCAGTCTAACAAACAATGAGCAGTTCTTC. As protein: CASSLTNNEQFF.

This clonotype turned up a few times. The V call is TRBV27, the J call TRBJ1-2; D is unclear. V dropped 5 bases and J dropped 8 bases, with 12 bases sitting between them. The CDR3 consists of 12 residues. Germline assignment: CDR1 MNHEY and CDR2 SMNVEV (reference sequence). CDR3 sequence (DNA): TGTGCCAGCAGTCCAGATTTAAGGGGCTACACCTTC. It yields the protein CASSPDLRGYTF.

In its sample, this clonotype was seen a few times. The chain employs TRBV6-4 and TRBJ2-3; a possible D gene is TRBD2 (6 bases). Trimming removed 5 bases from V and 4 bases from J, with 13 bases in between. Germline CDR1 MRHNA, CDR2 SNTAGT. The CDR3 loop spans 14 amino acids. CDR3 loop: CASSSGRGADTQYF. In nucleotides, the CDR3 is TGTGCCAGCAGTAGCGGGCGAGGGGCAGATACGCAGTATTTT.

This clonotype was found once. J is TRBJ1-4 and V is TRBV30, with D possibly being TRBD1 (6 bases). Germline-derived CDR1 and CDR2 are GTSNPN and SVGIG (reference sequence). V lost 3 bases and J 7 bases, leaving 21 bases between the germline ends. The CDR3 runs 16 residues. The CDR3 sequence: CAWSDTRGGLGEKLFF. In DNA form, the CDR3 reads TGTGCCTGGAGCGACACCAGGGGCGGTCTGGGTGAAAAACTGTTTTTT.

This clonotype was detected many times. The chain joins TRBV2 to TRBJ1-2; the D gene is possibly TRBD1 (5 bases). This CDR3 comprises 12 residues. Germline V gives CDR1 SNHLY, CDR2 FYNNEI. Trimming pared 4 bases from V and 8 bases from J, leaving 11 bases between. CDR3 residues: CASSVQGDGYTF. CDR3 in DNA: TGTGCCAGCAGTGTCCAGGGCGACGGCTACACCTTC.

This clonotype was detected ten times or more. The CDR3 DNA is TGTGCCAGCAGCTTATGGGACAGGCAATCCACAGATACGCAGTATTTT. This sequence encodes CASSLWDRQSTDTQYF. The chain has TRBV11-1 and TRBJ2-3; TRBD1 matches at 8 bases. Germline CDR1 SGHAT, CDR2 FQDESV (reference sequence). The CDR3 covers 16 residues. J lost 2 bases, V lost 2 bases, and 6 bases had no gene match.